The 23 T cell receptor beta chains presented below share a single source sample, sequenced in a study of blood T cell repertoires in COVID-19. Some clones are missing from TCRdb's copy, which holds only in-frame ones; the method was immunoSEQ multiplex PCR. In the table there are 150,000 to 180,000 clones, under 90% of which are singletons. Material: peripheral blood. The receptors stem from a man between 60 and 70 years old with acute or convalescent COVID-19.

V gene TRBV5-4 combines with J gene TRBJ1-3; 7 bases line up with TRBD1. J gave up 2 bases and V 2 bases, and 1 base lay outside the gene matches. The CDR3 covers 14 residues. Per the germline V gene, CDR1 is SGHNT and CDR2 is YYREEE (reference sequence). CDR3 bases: TGTGCCAGCAGCTTAACAGGGGCTGGAAACACCATATATTTT. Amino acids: CASSLTGAGNTIYF.

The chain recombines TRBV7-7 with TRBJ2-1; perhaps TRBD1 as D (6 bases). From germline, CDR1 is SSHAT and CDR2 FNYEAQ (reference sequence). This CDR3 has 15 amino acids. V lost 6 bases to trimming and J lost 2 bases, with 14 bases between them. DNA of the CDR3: TGTGCCAGCAGTCGGACAGTGGGCGCCTACAATGAGCAGTTCTTC. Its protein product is CASSRTVGAYNEQFF.

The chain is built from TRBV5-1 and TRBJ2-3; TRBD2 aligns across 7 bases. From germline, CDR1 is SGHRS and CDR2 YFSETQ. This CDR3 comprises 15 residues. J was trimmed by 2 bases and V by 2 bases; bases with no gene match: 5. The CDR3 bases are TGCGCCAGCAGCTTACGCGGGGGATCCACAGATACGCAGTATTTT. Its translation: CASSLRGGSTDTQYF.

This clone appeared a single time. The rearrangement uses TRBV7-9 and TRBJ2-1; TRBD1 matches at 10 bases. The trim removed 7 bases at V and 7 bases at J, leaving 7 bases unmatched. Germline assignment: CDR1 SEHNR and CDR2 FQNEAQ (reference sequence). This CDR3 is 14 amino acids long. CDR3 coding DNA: TGTGCCAGCAAGGGGACAGGGGCGTCTAATGAGCAGTTCTTC. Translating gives CASKGTGASNEQFF.

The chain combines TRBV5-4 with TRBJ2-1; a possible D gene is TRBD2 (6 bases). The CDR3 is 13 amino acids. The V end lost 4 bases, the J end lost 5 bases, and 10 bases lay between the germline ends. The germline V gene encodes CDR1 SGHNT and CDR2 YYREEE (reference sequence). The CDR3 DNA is TGTGCCAGCAGCAAAACGGGGGACAATGAGCAGTTCTTC. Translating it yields CASSKTGDNEQFF.

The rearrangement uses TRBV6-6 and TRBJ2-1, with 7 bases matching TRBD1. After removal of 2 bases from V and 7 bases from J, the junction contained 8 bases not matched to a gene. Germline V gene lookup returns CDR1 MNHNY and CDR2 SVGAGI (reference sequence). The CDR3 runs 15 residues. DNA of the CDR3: TGTGCCAGCAGTTACGTACAGGGGAAGATGAATGAGCAGTTCTTC. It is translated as CASSYVQGKMNEQFF.

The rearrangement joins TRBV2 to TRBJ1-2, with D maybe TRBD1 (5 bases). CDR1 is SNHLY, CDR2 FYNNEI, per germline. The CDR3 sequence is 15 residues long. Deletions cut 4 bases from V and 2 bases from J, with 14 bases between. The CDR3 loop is CASSAGGTLNYGYTF. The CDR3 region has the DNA TGTGCCAGCAGTGCGGGGGGTACACTAAACTATGGCTACACCTTC.

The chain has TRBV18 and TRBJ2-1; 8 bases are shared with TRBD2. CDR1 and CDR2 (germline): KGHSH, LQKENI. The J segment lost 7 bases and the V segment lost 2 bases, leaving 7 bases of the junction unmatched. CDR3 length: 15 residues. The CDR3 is CASSPASGGGNEQFF. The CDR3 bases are TGTGCCAGCTCACCAGCCAGCGGGGGTGGTAATGAGCAGTTCTTC.

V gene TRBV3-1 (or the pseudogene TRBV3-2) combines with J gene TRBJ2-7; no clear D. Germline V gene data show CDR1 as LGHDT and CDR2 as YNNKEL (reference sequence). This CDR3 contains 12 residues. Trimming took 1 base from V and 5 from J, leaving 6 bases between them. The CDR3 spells CASSQADNEQYF. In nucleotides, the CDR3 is TGTGCCAGCAGCCAAGCAGACAACGAGCAGTACTTC.

The CDR3 DNA is TGTGCCAGTACCACCCCGGGGACAGGGGGCAGGGAAAAACTGTTTTTT. Translated, it gives CASTTPGTGGREKLFF. The chain uses TRBV19 and TRBJ1-4, with 12 bases aligning to TRBD1. V lost 7 bases and J lost 8; bases outside the gene matches: 11. Per germline, CDR1 LNHDA and CDR2 SQIVND (reference sequence). The CDR3 length is 16 residues.

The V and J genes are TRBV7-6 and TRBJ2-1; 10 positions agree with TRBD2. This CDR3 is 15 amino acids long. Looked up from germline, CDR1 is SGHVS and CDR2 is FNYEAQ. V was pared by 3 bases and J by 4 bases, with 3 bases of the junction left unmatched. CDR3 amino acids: CASSFRTSGYNEQFF. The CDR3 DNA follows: TGTGCCAGCAGCTTCCGGACTAGCGGTTACAATGAGCAGTTCTTC.

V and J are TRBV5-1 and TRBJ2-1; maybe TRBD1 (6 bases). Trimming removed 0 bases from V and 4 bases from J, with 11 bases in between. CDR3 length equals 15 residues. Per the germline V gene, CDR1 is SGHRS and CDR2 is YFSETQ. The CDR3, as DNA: TGCGCCAGCAGCTTGGAGGGGGTAGGATACAATGAGCAGTTCTTC. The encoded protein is CASSLEGVGYNEQFF.

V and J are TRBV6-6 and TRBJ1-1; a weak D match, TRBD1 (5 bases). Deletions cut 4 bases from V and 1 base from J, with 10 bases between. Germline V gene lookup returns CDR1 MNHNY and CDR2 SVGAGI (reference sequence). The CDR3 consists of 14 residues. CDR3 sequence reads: CASSSSDRNTEAFF. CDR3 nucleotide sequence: TGTGCCAGCAGTTCCTCCGACAGGAACACTGAAGCTTTCTTT.

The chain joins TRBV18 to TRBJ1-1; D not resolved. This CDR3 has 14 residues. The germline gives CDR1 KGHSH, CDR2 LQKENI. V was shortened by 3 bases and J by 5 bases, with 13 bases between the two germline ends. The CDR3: CASSPVSPGTEAFF. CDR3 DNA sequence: TGTGCCAGCTCACCGGTCAGTCCGGGGACTGAAGCTTTCTTT.

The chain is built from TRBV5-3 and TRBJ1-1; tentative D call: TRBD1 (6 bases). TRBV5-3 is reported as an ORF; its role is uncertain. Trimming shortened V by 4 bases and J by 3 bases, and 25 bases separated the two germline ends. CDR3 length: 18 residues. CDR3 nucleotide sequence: TGTGCCAGAAGCCATAAACAGGACAGCTACCGAGGGGACACTGAAGCTTTCTTT. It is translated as CARSHKQDSYRGDTEAFF.

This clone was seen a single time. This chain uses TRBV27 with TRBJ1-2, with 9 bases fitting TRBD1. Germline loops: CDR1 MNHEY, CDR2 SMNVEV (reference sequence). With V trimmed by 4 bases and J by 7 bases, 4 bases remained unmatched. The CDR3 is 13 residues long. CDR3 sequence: CASSYRGQGGYTF. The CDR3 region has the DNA TGTGCCAGCAGTTACAGGGGGCAAGGTGGCTACACCTTC.

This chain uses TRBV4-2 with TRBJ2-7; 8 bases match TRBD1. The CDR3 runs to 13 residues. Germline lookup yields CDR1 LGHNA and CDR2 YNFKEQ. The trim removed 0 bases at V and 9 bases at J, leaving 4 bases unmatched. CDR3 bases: TGTGCCAGCAGCCAAGAAGGACAGGGAGGGCAGTACTTC. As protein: CASSQEGQGGQYF.

Here the CDR3 reads CASSPPLANYGYTF. The CDR3 region has the DNA TGTGCCAGCTCACCACCGCTAGCTAACTATGGCTACACCTTC. The chain combines TRBV18 with TRBJ1-2; D is uncertain. Germline V gives CDR1 KGHSH, CDR2 LQKENI. V shed 0 bases and J shed 0 bases, with 5 bases lying between them. This CDR3 contains 14 residues.

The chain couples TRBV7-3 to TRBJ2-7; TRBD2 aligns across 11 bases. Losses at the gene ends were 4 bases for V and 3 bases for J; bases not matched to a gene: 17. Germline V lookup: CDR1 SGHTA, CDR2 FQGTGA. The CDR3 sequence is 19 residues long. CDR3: CASSSFFLGLAACFYEQYF. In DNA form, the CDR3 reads TGTGCCAGCAGCTCGTTTTTCCTGGGACTAGCGGCTTGTTTCTACGAGCAGTACTTC.

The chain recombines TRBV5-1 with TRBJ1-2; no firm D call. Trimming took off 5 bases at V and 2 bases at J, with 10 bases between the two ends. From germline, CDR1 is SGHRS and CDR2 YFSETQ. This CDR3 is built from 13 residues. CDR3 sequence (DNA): TGCGCCAGCAGGGACTCCGGGAACTATGGCTACACCTTC. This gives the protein CASRDSGNYGYTF. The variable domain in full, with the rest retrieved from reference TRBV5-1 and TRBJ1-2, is KAGVTQTPRYLIKTRGQQVTLSCSPISGHRSVSWYQQTPGQGLQFLFEYFSETQRNKGNFPGRFSGRQFSNSRSEMNVSTLELGDSALYLCASRDSGNYGYTFGSGTRLTVV.

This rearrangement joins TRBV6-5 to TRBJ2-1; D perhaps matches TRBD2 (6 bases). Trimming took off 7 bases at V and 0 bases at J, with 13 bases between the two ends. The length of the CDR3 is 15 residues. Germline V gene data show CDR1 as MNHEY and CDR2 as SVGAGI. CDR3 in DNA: TGTGCCAGCAATAGGGCGGGGAGCTCCTACAATGAGCAGTTCTTC. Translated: CASNRAGSSYNEQFF.

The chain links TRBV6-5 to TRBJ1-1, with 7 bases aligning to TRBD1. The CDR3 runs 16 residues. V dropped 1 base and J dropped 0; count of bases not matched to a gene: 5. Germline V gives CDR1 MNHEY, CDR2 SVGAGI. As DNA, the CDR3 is TGTGCCAGCAGTTACTGGCAGGGGGTCTTGAACACTGAAGCTTTCTTT. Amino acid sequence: CASSYWQGVLNTEAFF.

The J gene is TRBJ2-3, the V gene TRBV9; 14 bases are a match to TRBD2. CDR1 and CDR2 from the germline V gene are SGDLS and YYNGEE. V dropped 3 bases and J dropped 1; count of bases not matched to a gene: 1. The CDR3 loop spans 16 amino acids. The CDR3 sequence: CASSGGLAGGTDTQYF. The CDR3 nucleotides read TGTGCCAGCAGCGGGGGACTAGCGGGAGGCACAGATACGCAGTATTTT.